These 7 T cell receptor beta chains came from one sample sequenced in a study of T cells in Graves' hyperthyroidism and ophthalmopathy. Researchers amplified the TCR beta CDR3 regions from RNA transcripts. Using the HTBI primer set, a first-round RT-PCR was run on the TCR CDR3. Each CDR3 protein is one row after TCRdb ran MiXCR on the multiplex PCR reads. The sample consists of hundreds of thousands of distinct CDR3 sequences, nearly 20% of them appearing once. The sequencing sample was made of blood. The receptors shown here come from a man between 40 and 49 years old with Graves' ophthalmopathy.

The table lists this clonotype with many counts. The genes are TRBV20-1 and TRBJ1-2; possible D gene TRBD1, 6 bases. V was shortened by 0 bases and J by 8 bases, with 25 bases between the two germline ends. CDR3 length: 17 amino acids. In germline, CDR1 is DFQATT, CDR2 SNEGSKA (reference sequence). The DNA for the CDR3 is TGCAGTGCTAGAGATCAGGGTGGCAGGGGCAAGGTGGGAGGCTACACCTTC. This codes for CSARDQGGRGKVGGYTF.

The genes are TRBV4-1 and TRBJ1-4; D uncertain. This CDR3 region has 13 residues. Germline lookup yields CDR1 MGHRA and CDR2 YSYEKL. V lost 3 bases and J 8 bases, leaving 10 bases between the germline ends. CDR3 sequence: CASSQGPWEKLFF. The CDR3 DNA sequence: TGCGCCAGCAGCCAGGGCCCTTGGGAAAAACTGTTTTTT.

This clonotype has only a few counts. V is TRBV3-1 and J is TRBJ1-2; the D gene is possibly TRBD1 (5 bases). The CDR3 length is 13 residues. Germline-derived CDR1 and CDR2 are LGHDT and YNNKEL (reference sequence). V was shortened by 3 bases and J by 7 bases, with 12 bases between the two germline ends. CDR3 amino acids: CASSQGLSGGYTF. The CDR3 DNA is TGTGCCAGCAGCCAGGGACTTTCAGGTGGCTACACCTTC.

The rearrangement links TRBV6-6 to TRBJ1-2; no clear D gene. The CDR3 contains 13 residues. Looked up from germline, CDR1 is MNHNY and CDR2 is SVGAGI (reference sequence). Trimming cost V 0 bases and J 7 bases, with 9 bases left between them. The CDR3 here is CASSYSIGAGYTF. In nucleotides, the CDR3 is TGTGCCAGCAGTTACTCGATCGGAGCTGGCTACACCTTC.

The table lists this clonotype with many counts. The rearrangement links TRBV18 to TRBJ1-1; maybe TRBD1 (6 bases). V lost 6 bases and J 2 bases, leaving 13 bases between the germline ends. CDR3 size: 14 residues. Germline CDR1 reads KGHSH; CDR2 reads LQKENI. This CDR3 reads CASSSGVTNTEAFF. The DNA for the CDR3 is TGTGCCAGCTCTTCAGGGGTTACTAACACTGAAGCTTTCTTT.

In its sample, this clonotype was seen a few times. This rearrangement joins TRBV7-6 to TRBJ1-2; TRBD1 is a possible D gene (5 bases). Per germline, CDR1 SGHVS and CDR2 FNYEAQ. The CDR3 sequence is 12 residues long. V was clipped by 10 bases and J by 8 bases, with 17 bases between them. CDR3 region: CANLRGGVGYTF. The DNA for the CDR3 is TGTGCCAACCTCCGTGGGGGGGTGGGCTACACCTTC.

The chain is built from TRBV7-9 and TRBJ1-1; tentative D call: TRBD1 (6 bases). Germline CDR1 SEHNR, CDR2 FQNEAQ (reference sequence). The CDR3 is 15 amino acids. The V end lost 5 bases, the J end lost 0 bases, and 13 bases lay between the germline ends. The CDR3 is CASSTLGQLNTEAFF. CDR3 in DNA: TGTGCCAGCAGCACACTAGGACAGTTGAACACTGAAGCTTTCTTT.